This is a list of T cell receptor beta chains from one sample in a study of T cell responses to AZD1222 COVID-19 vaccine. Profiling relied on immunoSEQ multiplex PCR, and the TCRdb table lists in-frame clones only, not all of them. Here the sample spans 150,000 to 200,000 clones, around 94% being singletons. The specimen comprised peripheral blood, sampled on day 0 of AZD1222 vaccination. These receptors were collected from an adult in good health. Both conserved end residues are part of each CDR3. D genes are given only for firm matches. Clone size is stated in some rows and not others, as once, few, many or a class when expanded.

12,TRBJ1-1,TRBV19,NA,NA,TGTGCCAGTAGTATATCATCCGGGGTAGCTTTCTTT,CASSISSGVAFF
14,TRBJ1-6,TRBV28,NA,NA,TGTGCCAGCAGTCCTGGACAGTATAATTCACCCCTCCACTTT,CASSPGQYNSPLHF
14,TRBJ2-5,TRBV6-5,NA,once,TGTGCCAGCAGTTACTCGATTAGTGAGGGGACCCAGTACTTC,CASSYSISEGTQYF
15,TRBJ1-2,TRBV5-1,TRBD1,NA,TGCGCCAGCAGCTTTCCAGGGGGCGGCTCATATGGCTACACCTTC,CASSFPGGGSYGYTF
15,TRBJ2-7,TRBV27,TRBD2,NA,TGTGCCAGCAGTCCCGGGACTAGCGGGATCTCTGTGCAGTACTTC,CASSPGTSGISVQYF
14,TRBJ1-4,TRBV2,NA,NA,TGTGCCAGCAGGGCCCCGGGCAGGGGTGAAAAACTGTTTTTT,CASRAPGRGEKLFF
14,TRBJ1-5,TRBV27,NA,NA,TGTGCCAGCAGTTTCGGGGGCTCGAATCAGCCCCAGCATTTT,CASSFGGSNQPQHF
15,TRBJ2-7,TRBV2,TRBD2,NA,TGTGCCAGCGCCCGAGGACCGGGAGGGCTGTACGAGCAGTACTTC,CASARGPGGLYEQYF
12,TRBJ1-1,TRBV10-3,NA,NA,TGTGCCATCAGGGAAGGACCCAATGAAGCTTTCTTT,CAIREGPNEAFF
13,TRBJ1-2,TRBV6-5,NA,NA,TGTGCCAGCAGTTACGGAGGATTGGGTGGCTACACCTTC,CASSYGGLGGYTF
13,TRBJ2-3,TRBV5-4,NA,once,TGTGCCAGCAGCTTGGATTCCCATAATACGCAGTATTTT,CASSLDSHNTQYF
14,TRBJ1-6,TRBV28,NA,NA,TGTGCCAGCAGTGCCAGGGGTGAAAATTCACCCCTCCACTTT,CASSARGENSPLHF
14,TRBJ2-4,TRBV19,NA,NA,TGTGCCAGTAGTCTTCTGGCCGCGGAAAACATTCAGTACTTC,CASSLLAAENIQYF
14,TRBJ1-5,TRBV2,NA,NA,TGTGCCAGCGGCGAAGAGTATAGCAATCAGCCCCAGCATTTT,CASGEEYSNQPQHF
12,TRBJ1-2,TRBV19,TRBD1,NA,TGTGCCAGCATCGGACAGGGTGGTGGCTACACCTTC,CASIGQGGGYTF
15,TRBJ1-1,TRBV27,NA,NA,TGTGCCAGCAGTTTACGGGCACGGTGGTCCGACGAAGCTTTCTTT,CASSLRARWSDEAFF
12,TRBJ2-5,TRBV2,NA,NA,TGTGCCAGCCCTGGGGACATTGGGGCCCAGTACTTC,CASPGDIGAQYF
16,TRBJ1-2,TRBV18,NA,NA,TGTGCCAGCTCACCGCCGGGCGGACAGACGCCCAAAGGCTACACCTTC,CASSPPGGQTPKGYTF
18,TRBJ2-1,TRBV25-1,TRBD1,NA,TGTGCCAGCAGGTCCCGTCTCGCCACAGGGGGCCCGGGTGATGAGCAGTTCTTC,CASRSRLATGGPGDEQFF
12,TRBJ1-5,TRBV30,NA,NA,TGTGCCTGGAGTCGCAACAATCAGCCCCAGCATTTT,CAWSRNNQPQHF
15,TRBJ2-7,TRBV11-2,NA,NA,TGTGCCAGCAGCTTAGATCATGCAGGCCTCTCCGAGCAGTACTTC,CASSLDHAGLSEQYF
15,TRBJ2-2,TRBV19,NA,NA,TGTGCCAGTAGTATGGGACACCTCGTTCGAGGGGAGCTGTTTTTT,CASSMGHLVRGELFF
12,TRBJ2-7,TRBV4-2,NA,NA,TGTGCCAGCAGCCAAGATCCCTACGAGCAGTACTTC,CASSQDPYEQYF
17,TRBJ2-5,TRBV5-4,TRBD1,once,TGTGCCAGCAGCTTGGCGGACAGGGGAGTTGGTTTAGAGACCCAGTACTTC,CASSLADRGVGLETQYF
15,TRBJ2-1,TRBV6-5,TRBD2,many,TGTGCCAGCAGCATGACTAGCGGGAGTTCCCATGAGCAGTTCTTC,CASSMTSGSSHEQFF
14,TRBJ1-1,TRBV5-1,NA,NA,TGCGCCAGCAGCGGGAATGGGTTTGGCACTGAAGCTTTCTTT,CASSGNGFGTEAFF
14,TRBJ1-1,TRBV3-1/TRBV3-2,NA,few,TGTGCCAGCAGCCAAGATCTCGAGGGGACTGAAGCTTTCTTT,CASSQDLEGTEAFF
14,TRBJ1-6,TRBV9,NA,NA,TGTGCCAGCAGCGTAGGAGGTGAAGGGTCACCCCTCCACTTT,CASSVGGEGSPLHF